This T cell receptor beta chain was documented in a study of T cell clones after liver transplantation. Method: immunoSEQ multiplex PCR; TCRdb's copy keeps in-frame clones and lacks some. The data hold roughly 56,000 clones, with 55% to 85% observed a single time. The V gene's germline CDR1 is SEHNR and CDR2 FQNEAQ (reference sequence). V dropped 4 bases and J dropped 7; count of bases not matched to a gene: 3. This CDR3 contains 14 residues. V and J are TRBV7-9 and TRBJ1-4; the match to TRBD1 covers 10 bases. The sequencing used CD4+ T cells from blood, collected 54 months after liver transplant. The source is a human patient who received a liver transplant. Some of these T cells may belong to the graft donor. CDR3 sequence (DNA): TGTGCCAGCAGCTCGGGACAGGGGTTTGAAAAACTGTTTTTT. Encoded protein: CASSSGQGFEKLFF.